What follows describes a single T cell receptor (beta chain). What it recognizes is unknown. This specimen belongs to a study of beta chain features in type 1 diabetes. V was trimmed by 5 bases and J by 2 bases, leaving 17 bases between them. Germline V gives CDR1 SGHAT, CDR2 FQNNGV. CDR3 length: 16 residues. Study-level results: Fewer insertions but more deletions were seen at VDJ junctions in type 1 diabetes patients. In the patient group, naive, central memory and Treg TCRB repertoires seemed more alike than in the healthy donor group.

Reverse transcription of all isolated RNA meant that expressed TCRB transcripts were sequenced. Profiling relied on immunoSEQ multiplex PCR, and the TCRdb table lists in-frame clones only, not all of them. The sample holds 400,000 to 450,000 clones; around 13% are singletons and the top ten take roughly 0.036%. The chain recombines TRBV11-2 with TRBJ2-3; D possibly matches TRBD1 or TRBD2 (5 bases each). Sequenced input: naive CD4+ T cells from blood. This TCR derives from a man younger than 40 in good health. The CDR3 nucleotides read TGTGCCAGCAGCCAACTTGAGAGGGGATACACAGATACGCAGTATTTT. Amino acids: CASSQLERGYTDTQYF. The full variable domain, rest sourced from reference TRBV11-2 and TRBJ2-3, is EAGVAQSPRYKIIEKRQSVAFWCNPISGHATLYWYQQILGQGPKLLIQFQNNGVVDDSQLPKDRFSAERLKGVDSTLKIQPAKLEDSAVYLCASSQLERGYTDTQYFGPGTRLTVL.